This T cell receptor (beta chain) was recorded in a study of T cell responses to AZD1222 COVID-19 vaccine. The study's findings and limits: Of the AZD1222 recipients, only 5 or 6 were seropositive at baseline. Clonal diversity may have been underestimated, and the donors were mostly white British, with more females than males. The CD4 TCRs associated with vaccination extended across spike and predominated at 160-218 and 743-854. Reportedly, close to half of spike-specific TCRs are directed against unmutated variant regions.

About this clone: Its cognate antigen is unknown.

Profiled with immunoSEQ multiplex PCR; TCRdb holds only in-frame clones, not every one. The sample has more than 150,000 clones, about 89% seen once. V lost 8 bases and J 6 bases, leaving 13 bases between the germline ends. The CDR3 consists of 13 residues. From germline, CDR1 is KGHDR and CDR2 SFDVKD. The receptor was isolated from an adult who received the AZD1222 COVID-19 vaccine. This chain connects TRBV24-1 to TRBJ1-3; no firm D call. The specimen was peripheral blood, collected 28 days after the second AZD1222 dose. The CDR3 loop is CATMGSAENTIYF. The CDR3 bases are TGTGCCACCATGGGGAGTGCGGAAAACACCATATATTTT.